The 26 T cell receptor beta chains reported below all come from one sample, sequenced in a study of graft-versus-host responses after intestinal transplantation. Generated by immunoSEQ multiplex PCR, the TCRdb table keeps only in-frame clones and is missing some. The sample lists approximately 28,000 clones, about 85% occurring once. The sequencing here drew on PBMCs, taken around 430 days after intestinal transplantation. These receptors were taken from a human patient who received an intestinal transplant, so some T cells may come from the graft donor.

The genes are TRBV9 and TRBJ1-1; D gene unclear. This CDR3 contains 17 residues. The germline V gene encodes CDR1 SGDLS and CDR2 YYNGEE. V shed 0 bases and J shed 2 bases, with 17 bases lying between them. The CDR3 region has the DNA TGTGCCAGCAGCGTAGTATACCAGGCGTCTATCAACACTGAAGCTTTCTTT. Protein product: CASSVVYQASINTEAFF.

The chain couples TRBV7-9 to TRBJ1-6, with TRBD1 as a possible D gene (5 bases). The length of the CDR3 is 14 residues. Germline CDR1 SEHNR, CDR2 FQNEAQ (reference sequence). Trimming left V 5 bases short and J 8 bases short, with 13 bases between. As DNA, the CDR3 is TGTGCCAGCAGCCCGGTGCAGGGAGATTCACCCCTCCACTTT. It specifies CASSPVQGDSPLHF.

This chain joins TRBV7-8 and TRBJ2-7; 10 bases match TRBD2. V shed 0 bases and J 2 bases; nucleotides not matched to a gene: 10. CDR3 size: 18 residues. The germline V gene encodes CDR1 SGHVS and CDR2 FQNEAQ. CDR3 residues: CASSLALGASGSPYEQYF. DNA for the CDR3: TGTGCCAGCAGCTTAGCGCTTGGGGCTAGCGGGAGCCCCTACGAGCAGTACTTC.

J is TRBJ2-1 and V is TRBV15; D gene unclear. This CDR3 spans 13 amino acids. Per the germline V gene, CDR1 is LNHNV and CDR2 is YYDKDF (reference sequence). V was pared by 0 bases and J by 6 bases, with 6 bases between. As DNA, the CDR3 is TGTGCCACCAGCAGAGAGGCCCTCAATGAGCAGTTCTTC. Its translation is CATSREALNEQFF. Using reference TRBV15 and TRBJ2-1 for the parts outside the CDR3, the full variable domain is DAMVIQNPRYQVTQFGKPVTLSCSQTLNHNVMYWYQQKSSQAPKLLFHYYDKDFNNEADTPDNFQSRRPNTSFCFLDIRSPGLGDTAMYLCATSREALNEQFFGPGTRLTVL.

The chain carries TRBV14 and TRBJ1-6; unclear D gene. Germline assignment: CDR1 SGHDN and CDR2 FVKESK. The CDR3 length is 13 residues. V lost 5 bases to trimming and J lost 7 bases, with 9 bases between them. DNA of the CDR3: TGTGCCAGCAGCAAGCTAACCAATTCACCCCTCCACTTT. It codes for CASSKLTNSPLHF.

The chain is built from TRBV14 and TRBJ2-1, with 8 bases that match TRBD2. Unmatched junction bases numbered 15, after V lost 0 bases and J lost 5 bases. Germline V gives CDR1 SGHDN, CDR2 FVKESK. The CDR3 loop spans 19 amino acids. As DNA, the CDR3 is TGTGCCAGCAGCCAAGACACGTCGGGTCGAATAGCGGGGCACAATGAGCAGTTCTTC. Its protein is CASSQDTSGRIAGHNEQFF.

This chain uses TRBV27 with TRBJ2-1; the match to TRBD1 covers 12 bases. The junction had 7 bases not matched to a gene; V was cut back by 5 bases and J by 8 bases. This CDR3 spans 15 amino acids. CDR1 is MNHEY, CDR2 SMNVEV, per germline (reference sequence). CDR3 DNA: TGTGCCAGCAGTCCCCGGGACAGGGGGCCCTATGAGCAGTTCTTC. Its protein product is CASSPRDRGPYEQFF.

This clone was counted once. This chain joins TRBV28 and TRBJ1-2; D is unresolved. V was pared by 6 bases and J by 3 bases, with 14 bases between. This CDR3 is built from 14 residues. Germline loops: CDR1 MDHEN, CDR2 SYDVKM. CDR3 loop: CASSPWVRYYGYTF. In DNA, the CDR3 is TGTGCCAGCAGCCCATGGGTACGGTACTATGGCTACACCTTC.

The chain has TRBV28 and TRBJ2-7; D possibly corresponds to TRBD2 (5 bases). CDR1 and CDR2 (germline): MDHEN, SYDVKM. The CDR3 is 15 residues long. The V and J ends lost 1 base and 3 bases respectively, with 13 bases between them. CDR3 sequence: CASSLSGGSNYEQYF. The CDR3 nucleotides are TGTGCCAGCAGTTTATCTGGCGGGTCCAACTACGAGCAGTACTTC.

The chain combines TRBV18 with TRBJ2-7; 7 nucleotides match TRBD1. Germline CDR1 and CDR2: KGHSH and LQKENI. The length of the CDR3 is 13 residues. V gave up 3 bases and J gave up 3 bases; unmatched junction bases: 2. CDR3 loop: CASSPGQDYEQYF. For the CDR3, the DNA is TGTGCCAGCTCACCCGGACAGGACTACGAGCAGTACTTC.

This chain joins TRBV30 and TRBJ1-6; D not resolved. Germline V gene data show CDR1 as GTSNPN and CDR2 as SVGIG (reference sequence). This CDR3 comprises 16 residues. With 1 base removed from V and 0 bases from J, the gap between germline ends came to 10 bases. The CDR3 reads CAWSGRADSYNSPLHF. CDR3 sequence (DNA): TGTGCCTGGAGTGGCAGAGCAGACTCCTATAATTCACCCCTCCACTTT.

This clone has a handful of counts. The chain links TRBV5-6 to TRBJ1-3, with D possibly being TRBD1 (6 bases). CDR3 length: 14 residues. CDR1 is SGHDT and CDR2 is YYEEEE in the germline V gene. Trimming took 4 bases from V and 4 from J, leaving 12 bases between them. The CDR3 region is CASSLGGLGNTIYF. CDR3 DNA: TGTGCCAGCAGCCTAGGGGGGCTCGGAAACACCATATATTTT. Full variable domain (rest looked up from reference TRBV5-6 and TRBJ1-3): DAGVTQSPTHLIKTRGQQVTLRCSPKSGHDTVSWYQQALGQGPQFIFQYYEEEERQRGNFPDRFSGHQFPNYSSELNVNALLLGDSALYLCASSLGGLGNTIYFGEGSWLTVV.

The chain is built from TRBV7-9 and TRBJ2-1, with TRBD2 identical over 11 bases. Germline values: CDR1 SEHNR, CDR2 FQNEAQ (reference sequence). This CDR3 region has 16 residues. The J segment lost 4 bases and the V segment lost 5 bases, leaving 7 bases of the junction unmatched. The CDR3 region has the DNA TGTGCCAGCAGCGGACCTAGCGGGGGGATTTACAATGAGCAGTTCTTC. Translating gives CASSGPSGGIYNEQFF.

V and J are TRBV29-1 and TRBJ2-3; D is undetermined. V lost 2 bases and J 2 bases, leaving 11 bases between the germline ends. The CDR3 totals 14 residues. From germline, CDR1 is SQVTM and CDR2 ANQGSEA. DNA of the CDR3: TGCAGCGTTGAAAAGAACTCACTCACAGATACGCAGTATTTT. Translation: CSVEKNSLTDTQYF.

V usage is TRBV7-3 and J usage is TRBJ2-6; D possibly corresponds to TRBD1 (6 bases). V was cut by 5 bases and J by 0 bases, with 8 bases left in between. From germline, CDR1 is SGHTA and CDR2 FQGTGA. The CDR3 has 15 amino acids. This CDR3 reads CASSRGGSGANVLTF. Written as DNA, the CDR3 is TGTGCCAGCAGCAGAGGGGGCTCTGGGGCCAACGTCCTGACTTTC. The variable domain in full, completed from reference TRBV7-3 and TRBJ2-6, reads GAGVSQTPSNKVTEKGKYVELRCDPISGHTALYWYRQSLGQGPEFLIYFQGTGAADDSGLPNDRFFAVRPEGSVSTLKIQRTERGDSAVYLCASSRGGSGANVLTFGAGSRLTVL.

This clone was seen once. The rearrangement uses TRBV5-5 and TRBJ2-1; D call uncertain. The CDR3 is made up of 11 amino acids. Trimming took off 1 base at V and 9 bases at J, with 5 bases between the two ends. The V gene's germline CDR1 is SGHKS and CDR2 YYEKEE (reference sequence). As DNA, the CDR3 is TGTGCCAGCAGCTTGTCTGGTGAGCAGTTCTTC. Encoded protein: CASSLSGEQFF.

The V gene is TRBV14, the J gene TRBJ1-3; D uncertain. This CDR3 comprises 16 residues. Germline values: CDR1 SGHDN, CDR2 FVKESK. Trimming shortened V by 1 base and J by 4 bases, and 14 bases separated the two germline ends. The CDR3 is CASSQGQIFAGNTIYF. CDR3 DNA sequence: TGTGCCAGCAGCCAAGGGCAGATTTTCGCGGGAAACACCATATATTTT.

The V gene is TRBV29-1, the J gene TRBJ2-5; unclear D gene. This CDR3 contains 12 residues. The V gene lost 5 bases and the J gene lost 0 bases, with 7 bases spanning the gap. Germline V lookup: CDR1 SQVTM, CDR2 ANQGSEA. The CDR3 loop reads CSVKRYQETQYF. The CDR3 bases are TGCAGCGTTAAGAGGTACCAAGAGACCCAGTACTTC.

V usage is TRBV4-1 and J usage is TRBJ2-5; 9 nucleotides align to TRBD1. CDR3 length equals 17 residues. V shed 1 base and J 4 bases; nucleotides not matched to a gene: 10. Per the germline V gene, CDR1 is MGHRA and CDR2 is YSYEKL. The CDR3 nucleotides read TGCGCCAGCAGCCAAGTTTTGCGGGACAGGGCGATAGAGACCCAGTACTTC. This gives the protein CASSQVLRDRAIETQYF.

V usage is TRBV9 and J usage is TRBJ1-2; TRBD1 matches at 9 bases. The CDR3 extends over 15 amino acids. Per germline, CDR1 SGDLS and CDR2 YYNGEE. Trimming removed 0 bases from V and 0 bases from J; junction bases left unmatched: 0. CDR3 region: CASSVGQGANYGYTF. CDR3 sequence (DNA): TGTGCCAGCAGCGTAGGACAGGGGGCTAACTATGGCTACACCTTC.

This chain connects TRBV5-4 to TRBJ2-5; 12 bases line up with TRBD1. The CDR3 is 14 amino acids. Germline CDR1 reads SGHNT; CDR2 reads YYREEE (reference sequence). V trimming: 4 bases; J trimming: 7 bases; junction bases outside the gene matches: 5. This chain's CDR3 is CASSRDRGPVTQYF. The CDR3 DNA reads as TGTGCCAGCAGCCGGGACAGGGGGCCGGTGACCCAGTACTTC.

The gene calls are TRBV21-1 and TRBJ2-7. TRBV21-1 counts as a pseudogene. The CDR3 runs to 16 residues. The CDR3 reads CASSKEEAGVSYEQYF. The DNA of the CDR3 is TGTGCCAGCAGCAAAGAAGAGGCTGGGGTATCCTACGAGCAGTACTTC.

This chain connects TRBV15 to TRBJ2-2; D is undetermined. CDR1 and CDR2 from the germline V gene are LNHNV and YYDKDF (reference sequence). This CDR3 comprises 13 residues. The V gene lost 0 bases and the J gene lost 7 bases, with 6 bases spanning the gap. The DNA of the CDR3 is TGTGCCACCAGCAGAGACGTCGGCGGGGAGCTGTTTTTT. It yields the protein CATSRDVGGELFF.

The count of this clone is one. The chain uses TRBV5-6 and TRBJ1-2; D perhaps matches TRBD1 (6 bases). Germline V gives CDR1 SGHDT, CDR2 YYEEEE. V was pared by 5 bases and J by 0 bases, with 14 bases between. The CDR3 has 15 amino acids. DNA of the CDR3: TGTGCCAGCAGGAAAAGGGGGGAAGCTAACTATGGCTACACCTTC. It encodes CASRKRGEANYGYTF.

J is TRBJ1-1 and V is TRBV18; a weak D match, TRBD1 (5 bases). Germline lookup yields CDR1 KGHSH and CDR2 LQKENI. The CDR3 extends over 11 amino acids. Trimming removed 5 bases at V and 9 bases at J, with 10 bases between. The CDR3 DNA sequence: TGTGCCAGCTCAGATACAGGACAAGCTTTCTTT. Residues: CASSDTGQAFF.

This chain connects TRBV7-2 to TRBJ2-2; 7 positions match TRBD2. The V gene end was trimmed by 1 base and the J gene end by 3 bases; junction bases not matched to a gene: 5. Germline V gives CDR1 SGHTA, CDR2 FQGNSA. The CDR3 totals 16 residues. The CDR3 reads CASSLVEGRDTGELFF. The CDR3 nucleotides read TGTGCCAGCAGCTTAGTTGAAGGGAGGGACACCGGGGAGCTGTTTTTT. Full variable domain (missing parts from reference TRBV7-2 and TRBJ2-2): GAGVSQSPSNKVTEKGKDVELRCDPISGHTALYWYRQSLGQGLEFLIYFQGNSAPDKSGLPSDRFSAERTGGSVSTLTIQRTQQEDSAVYLCASSLVEGRDTGELFFGEGSRLTVL.